A selection of T cell receptor beta chains follows, all from one sample in a study of cytomegalovirus exposure and HLA in healthy donors. Sequencing used immunoSEQ multiplex PCR; TCRdb keeps in-frame clones, though not all of them. The sample has 200,000 to 250,000 clones; more than 60% are singletons. Material for sequencing was PBMCs. These TCRs come from a man between 50 and 59 years old in good health and CMV-seronegative. Both conserved end residues are part of each CDR3. The order of the fields is J gene, V gene, D gene, clone size, CDR3 DNA, CDR3 protein. The D gene is left open where the match is weak. Only part of the rows carry a size: once, few, many, or a class if the clone is expanded.

j_call: TRBJ2-6; v_call: TRBV6-1; d_call: TRBD1; clone_size: -; cdr3_nt: TGTGCCAGCAGCGTTGGACAGGCTGGGGCCAACGTCCTGACTTTC; cdr3_aa: CASSVGQAGANVLTF
j_call: TRBJ2-3; v_call: TRBV4-1; d_call: TRBD2; clone_size: few; cdr3_nt: TGCGCCAGCAGCCAGAGTACCACTAGCGCCGGAGGCACAGATACGCAGTATTTT; cdr3_aa: CASSQSTTSAGGTDTQYF
j_call: TRBJ1-1; v_call: TRBV5-1; d_call: TRBD1; clone_size: -; cdr3_nt: TGCGCCAGCAGCTCCCAGGGGGGTATCACTGAAGCTTTCTTT; cdr3_aa: CASSSQGGITEAFF
j_call: TRBJ2-7; v_call: TRBV6-1; d_call: -; clone_size: -; cdr3_nt: TGTGCCAGCAGACCCACAGTAAGCTCCTACGAGCAGTACTTC; cdr3_aa: CASRPTVSSYEQYF
j_call: TRBJ2-5; v_call: TRBV11-2; d_call: TRBD1; clone_size: -; cdr3_nt: TGTGCCAGCAGCTTCACCGGTGAGACAGGGGGTCAAGAGACCCAGTACTTC; cdr3_aa: CASSFTGETGGQETQYF
j_call: TRBJ2-4; v_call: TRBV27; d_call: TRBD1; clone_size: -; cdr3_nt: TGTGCCAGCAGCCGTTCCCCGGGACAGGAAGGATACTTC; cdr3_aa: CASSRSPGQEGYF
j_call: TRBJ1-4; v_call: TRBV27; d_call: -; clone_size: -; cdr3_nt: TGTGCCAGCGGGTCAACAGGGAGAGTTGCAACTAATGAAAAACTGTTTTTT; cdr3_aa: CASGSTGRVATNEKLFF
j_call: TRBJ2-1; v_call: TRBV7-6; d_call: TRBD2; clone_size: -; cdr3_nt: TGTGCCAGCAGCTTAAGACTAGCGGGAGAAAGGTACAATGAGCAGTTCTTC; cdr3_aa: CASSLRLAGERYNEQFF
j_call: TRBJ2-3; v_call: TRBV6-1; d_call: TRBD2; clone_size: -; cdr3_nt: TGTGCCAGCAGGGGTGGGCTAGCGGGCACAGATACGCAGTATTTT; cdr3_aa: CASRGGLAGTDTQYF
j_call: TRBJ2-5; v_call: TRBV27; d_call: -; clone_size: -; cdr3_nt: TGTGCCAGCAGTCTCCAGGGGGGAGAATGGGAGACCCAGTACTTC; cdr3_aa: CASSLQGGEWETQYF
j_call: TRBJ1-3; v_call: TRBV2; d_call: TRBD1; clone_size: -; cdr3_nt: TGTGCCAGCAGCCCGGGACAGGGAGTGTACTCTGGAAACACCATATATTTT; cdr3_aa: CASSPGQGVYSGNTIYF
j_call: TRBJ1-6; v_call: TRBV19; d_call: TRBD1; clone_size: -; cdr3_nt: TGTGCCAGTAGCCTAGCCGGGACAGGGGGATCACCCCTCCACTTT; cdr3_aa: CASSLAGTGGSPLHF
j_call: TRBJ1-5; v_call: TRBV10-2; d_call: TRBD1; clone_size: -; cdr3_nt: TGCGCCACTAGGGACAGGGGTGGCAATCAGCCCCAGCATTTT; cdr3_aa: CATRDRGGNQPQHF
j_call: TRBJ1-3; v_call: TRBV4-1; d_call: -; clone_size: -; cdr3_nt: TGCGCCAGCAGCCAAGTGACAGCCGGGGGAAACACCATATATTTT; cdr3_aa: CASSQVTAGGNTIYF
j_call: TRBJ2-1; v_call: TRBV7-3; d_call: TRBD2; clone_size: -; cdr3_nt: TGTGCCAGCAGTTCTACCCCGGGACTAGCGGGAGGAAATGAGCAGTTCTTC; cdr3_aa: CASSSTPGLAGGNEQFF
j_call: TRBJ1-2; v_call: TRBV5-4; d_call: TRBD1; clone_size: few; cdr3_nt: TGTGCCAGCAGCTTGGGACAACGGGACAGGGGACGAGGCTACACCTTC; cdr3_aa: CASSLGQRDRGRGYTF